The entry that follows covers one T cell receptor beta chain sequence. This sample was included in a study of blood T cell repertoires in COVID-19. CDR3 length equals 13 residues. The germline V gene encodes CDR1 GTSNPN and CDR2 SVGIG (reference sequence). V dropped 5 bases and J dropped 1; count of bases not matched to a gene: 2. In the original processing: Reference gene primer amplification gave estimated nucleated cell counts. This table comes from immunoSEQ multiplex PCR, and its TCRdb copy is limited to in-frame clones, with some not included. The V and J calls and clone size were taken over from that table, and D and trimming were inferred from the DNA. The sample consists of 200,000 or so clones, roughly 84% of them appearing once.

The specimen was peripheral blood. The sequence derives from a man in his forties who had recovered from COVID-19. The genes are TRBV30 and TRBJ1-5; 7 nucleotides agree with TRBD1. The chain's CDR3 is CAWGTASNQPQHF. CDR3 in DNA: TGTGCCTGGGGGACAGCAAGCAATCAGCCCCAGCATTTT. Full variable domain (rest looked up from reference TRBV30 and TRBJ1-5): SQTIHQWPATLVQPVGSPLSLECTVEGTSNPNLYWYRQAAGRGLQLLFYSVGIGQISSEVPQNLSASRPQDRQFILSSKKLLLSDSGFYLCAWGTASNQPQHFGDGTRLSIL.